The rows below give T cell receptor beta chains drawn from one sample of a study of blood T cell repertoires in COVID-19. Libraries were prepared by immunoSEQ multiplex PCR; TCRdb keeps only in-frame clonotypes and omits some of them. This repertoire shows about 250,000 clones, 75% to 90% found once; its top ten account for roughly 3%. Sequencing input: PBMCs or T cells enriched from blood (not recorded which). The receptors here all came from a woman aged 40 to 50 who had been exposed to COVID-19. The CDR3 runs from the conserved cysteine through the conserved F or W. A D gene is named only where the DNA matches it firmly. Rows give clone size only sometimes, using once, few, many, or a class for an expanded clone.

j_call: TRBJ2-1; v_call: TRBV2; d_call: TRBD2; clone_size: -; cdr3_nt: TGTGCCAGCAGGGTTCTAGCGGCGCAGTTCTTC; cdr3_aa: CASRVLAAQFF
j_call: TRBJ1-1; v_call: TRBV7-3; d_call: TRBD1; clone_size: -; cdr3_nt: TGTGCCAGCAGCCCTAGGTCAGGGGGCACTGAAGCTTTCTTT; cdr3_aa: CASSPRSGGTEAFF
j_call: TRBJ1-4; v_call: TRBV5-8; d_call: TRBD1; clone_size: -; cdr3_nt: TGTGCCAGCAGCTCAGGGCAGGGGGTTGTTGAAAAACTGTTTTTT; cdr3_aa: CASSSGQGVVEKLFF
j_call: TRBJ1-2; v_call: TRBV29-1; d_call: TRBD1; clone_size: once; cdr3_nt: TGCAGCGCAGCGATTGGGACAGGGGCCCCCTTTAACTATGGCTACACCTTC; cdr3_aa: CSAAIGTGAPFNYGYTF
j_call: TRBJ2-4; v_call: TRBV16; d_call: TRBD2; clone_size: -; cdr3_nt: TGTGCCAGCAGCCAATCGGCCGGGACTAGCGGGGAGTACTTC; cdr3_aa: CASSQSAGTSGEYF
j_call: TRBJ2-2; v_call: TRBV18; d_call: TRBD1; clone_size: -; cdr3_nt: TGTGCCAGCTCACAACAGGGGGGCACCGGGGAGCTGTTTTTT; cdr3_aa: CASSQQGGTGELFF
j_call: TRBJ2-1; v_call: TRBV3-1/TRBV3-2; d_call: -; clone_size: -; cdr3_nt: TGTGCCAGCAGCCAAGCGATACTGGACAATGAGCAGTTCTTC; cdr3_aa: CASSQAILDNEQFF
j_call: TRBJ2-1; v_call: TRBV9; d_call: TRBD2; clone_size: -; cdr3_nt: TGTGCCAGCAGCGTAATAGCGGGAGGGGGTGTAAATGAGCAGTTCTTC; cdr3_aa: CASSVIAGGGVNEQFF
j_call: TRBJ1-2; v_call: TRBV28; d_call: -; clone_size: -; cdr3_nt: TGTGCCAGCAGTTTATTGGGAGGGATAACGGGGGGAGATAACTATGGCTACACCTTC; cdr3_aa: CASSLLGGITGGDNYGYTF
j_call: TRBJ1-3; v_call: TRBV5-5; d_call: -; clone_size: -; cdr3_nt: TGTGCCAGCAGGTCGGACAGACTAAACACCATATATTTT; cdr3_aa: CASRSDRLNTIYF
j_call: TRBJ1-1; v_call: TRBV9; d_call: TRBD1; clone_size: -; cdr3_nt: TGTGCCAGCAGCGTCGGACAGGTCTACACTGAAGCTTTCTTT; cdr3_aa: CASSVGQVYTEAFF
j_call: TRBJ2-3; v_call: TRBV7-9; d_call: TRBD2; clone_size: -; cdr3_nt: TGTGCCAGCAGCCTTAGGACTAGCGGGGGGGCGTTTACAGATACGCAGTATTTT; cdr3_aa: CASSLRTSGGAFTDTQYF
j_call: TRBJ1-1; v_call: TRBV5-4; d_call: -; clone_size: -; cdr3_nt: TGTGCCAGCAGCTTAGGGGAGGGTGACACTGAAGCTTTCTTT; cdr3_aa: CASSLGEGDTEAFF
j_call: TRBJ2-7; v_call: TRBV3-1/TRBV3-2; d_call: TRBD1; clone_size: -; cdr3_nt: TGTGCCAGCAGCCATATGGGACAGCCTGTCCGACACTTC; cdr3_aa: CASSHMGQPVRHF
j_call: TRBJ1-4; v_call: TRBV6-6; d_call: -; clone_size: -; cdr3_nt: TGTGCCAGCAGCCCCAGGGGTGTTGGGCGAAAACTGTTTTTT; cdr3_aa: CASSPRGVGRKLFF
j_call: TRBJ1-5; v_call: TRBV24-1; d_call: -; clone_size: -; cdr3_nt: TGTGCCACCAGTGAGGCGAGGGGAGGTGATCGAGGTCAGCCCCAGCATTTT; cdr3_aa: CATSEARGGDRGQPQHF
j_call: TRBJ2-3; v_call: TRBV7-8; d_call: TRBD2; clone_size: -; cdr3_nt: TGTGCCAGCAGCTTACAGCGGGACCCCCGGGGAGGGGATACGCAGTATTTT; cdr3_aa: CASSLQRDPRGGDTQYF
j_call: TRBJ1-4; v_call: TRBV7-2; d_call: -; clone_size: -; cdr3_nt: TGTGCCAGCAGCTTAGCAGGGGCAGGAGAAAAACTGTTTTTT; cdr3_aa: CASSLAGAGEKLFF
j_call: TRBJ2-3; v_call: TRBV11-1; d_call: TRBD1; clone_size: -; cdr3_nt: TGTGCCAGCAGCGCGGGACAGGGGTACACAGATACGCAGTATTTT; cdr3_aa: CASSAGQGYTDTQYF
j_call: TRBJ1-3; v_call: TRBV5-1; d_call: -; clone_size: -; cdr3_nt: TGCGCCAGCAGCCCCGGGGATAATGGAAACACCATATATTTT; cdr3_aa: CASSPGDNGNTIYF
j_call: TRBJ1-3; v_call: TRBV28; d_call: -; clone_size: -; cdr3_nt: TGTGCCAGCAGTCCTGGACACGATTTGGTGCAAGGCATATATTTT; cdr3_aa: CASSPGHDLVQGIYF
j_call: TRBJ2-3; v_call: TRBV29-1; d_call: -; clone_size: -; cdr3_nt: TGCAGCGTTGATGGGGGACACCCAGGCACAGATACGCAGTATTTT; cdr3_aa: CSVDGGHPGTDTQYF
j_call: TRBJ2-1; v_call: TRBV4-2; d_call: TRBD2; clone_size: -; cdr3_nt: TGTGCCAGCAGCCAGGTCACTAGCGGGGGCTACAATGAGCAGTTCTTC; cdr3_aa: CASSQVTSGGYNEQFF
j_call: TRBJ2-5; v_call: TRBV6-5; d_call: TRBD1; clone_size: -; cdr3_nt: TGTGCCAGCAGCCCCAGGGGGGAGACCCAGTACTTC; cdr3_aa: CASSPRGETQYF
j_call: TRBJ1-1; v_call: TRBV28; d_call: -; clone_size: -; cdr3_nt: TGTGCCAGCATCAGAAAACGGACTCTTCTCATGAACACTGAAGCTTTCTTT; cdr3_aa: CASIRKRTLLMNTEAFF
j_call: TRBJ1-4; v_call: TRBV5-3; d_call: -; clone_size: -; cdr3_nt: TGTGCCAGAAGCCGCCAGGGGCGGCTAGAAAAACTGTTTTTT; cdr3_aa: CARSRQGRLEKLFF
j_call: TRBJ1-6; v_call: TRBV6-1; d_call: -; clone_size: -; cdr3_nt: TGTGCCAGCAGTGAATTAGAGGGTTACTCACCCCTCCACTTT; cdr3_aa: CASSELEGYSPLHF
j_call: TRBJ1-2; v_call: TRBV28; d_call: TRBD1; clone_size: -; cdr3_nt: TGTGCCAGCAGACCTCAGGGGGACTATGGCTACACCTTC; cdr3_aa: CASRPQGDYGYTF
j_call: TRBJ1-6; v_call: TRBV7-9; d_call: -; clone_size: -; cdr3_nt: TGTGCCAGCAGCTCTCCACCAGGGATTTCCTATAATTCACCCCTCCACTTT; cdr3_aa: CASSSPPGISYNSPLHF
j_call: TRBJ1-5; v_call: TRBV19; d_call: TRBD1; clone_size: -; cdr3_nt: TGTGCCAGTAAGCAGGGGGGCAACAATCAGCCCCAGCATTTT; cdr3_aa: CASKQGGNNQPQHF
j_call: TRBJ1-2; v_call: TRBV7-2; d_call: -; clone_size: -; cdr3_nt: TGTGCCAGCAGCCTCGACAGCTATGGCTACACCTTC; cdr3_aa: CASSLDSYGYTF
j_call: TRBJ1-1; v_call: TRBV6-2/TRBV6-3; d_call: -; clone_size: -; cdr3_nt: TGTGCCAGCAGTTATATGAACACTGAAGCTTTCTTT; cdr3_aa: CASSYMNTEAFF
j_call: TRBJ1-2; v_call: TRBV4-3; d_call: -; clone_size: -; cdr3_nt: TGCGCCAGCAGCCAAGATCTGGTCGGGCGGACAACCAACTATGGCTACACCTTC; cdr3_aa: CASSQDLVGRTTNYGYTF
j_call: TRBJ1-5; v_call: TRBV6-2/TRBV6-3; d_call: -; clone_size: -; cdr3_nt: TGTGCCAGCAGTTACTCGCTAGGGGTAGTAGGGCAGCCCCAGCATTTT; cdr3_aa: CASSYSLGVVGQPQHF
j_call: TRBJ2-3; v_call: TRBV7-9; d_call: -; clone_size: once; cdr3_nt: TGTGCCAGCAGTCTCACTAGACACACAGATACGCAGTATTTT; cdr3_aa: CASSLTRHTDTQYF
j_call: TRBJ2-3; v_call: TRBV2; d_call: -; clone_size: -; cdr3_nt: TGTGCCAGCAGTGAAGGGGTCATAAGACTAGATACGCAGTATTTT; cdr3_aa: CASSEGVIRLDTQYF
j_call: TRBJ2-7; v_call: TRBV6-5; d_call: TRBD1; clone_size: -; cdr3_nt: TGTGCCAGCAAATTCCGGGACAGGGGTCCCTACGAGCAGTACTTC; cdr3_aa: CASKFRDRGPYEQYF
j_call: TRBJ1-2; v_call: TRBV15; d_call: -; clone_size: -; cdr3_nt: TGTGCCACCAGCAACGACTTACAGGGAAACTATGGCTACACCTTC; cdr3_aa: CATSNDLQGNYGYTF
j_call: TRBJ1-3; v_call: TRBV5-1; d_call: TRBD1; clone_size: -; cdr3_nt: TGCGCCAGCAGCTCGCTTGGGACAGTCGCTGACACCATATATTTT; cdr3_aa: CASSSLGTVADTIYF
j_call: TRBJ2-3; v_call: TRBV27; d_call: -; clone_size: -; cdr3_nt: TGTGCCAGCAGTTTATCGGAGGCAGATACGCAGTATTTT; cdr3_aa: CASSLSEADTQYF
j_call: TRBJ1-1; v_call: TRBV11-1; d_call: -; clone_size: once; cdr3_nt: TGTGCCAGCAGCTTAGCGGGCCCTAACACTGAAGCTTTCTTT; cdr3_aa: CASSLAGPNTEAFF
j_call: TRBJ2-2; v_call: TRBV5-1; d_call: -; clone_size: once; cdr3_nt: TGCGCCAGCAGCTTGGCTTTCCGGGACACATACGTTGTAGTCGGGGAGCTGTTTTTT; cdr3_aa: CASSLAFRDTYVVVGELFF
j_call: TRBJ2-3; v_call: TRBV2; d_call: -; clone_size: -; cdr3_nt: TGTGCCAGCAGTGAAGTTGGCCTGCGGACAGATACGCAGTATTTT; cdr3_aa: CASSEVGLRTDTQYF
j_call: TRBJ1-2; v_call: TRBV5-6; d_call: -; clone_size: -; cdr3_nt: TGTGCCAGCAGCTTGGGCTCCGCCACCCGGTCTTACACCTTC; cdr3_aa: CASSLGSATRSYTF
j_call: TRBJ2-3; v_call: TRBV19; d_call: TRBD1; clone_size: -; cdr3_nt: TGTGCCAGTAGTGTTGACAGGGGGCGATTCACAGATACGCAGTATTTT; cdr3_aa: CASSVDRGRFTDTQYF
j_call: TRBJ2-3; v_call: TRBV19; d_call: -; clone_size: -; cdr3_nt: TGTGCCAGTAGGAGCGGGTTGACAGATACGCAGTATTTT; cdr3_aa: CASRSGLTDTQYF
j_call: TRBJ1-1; v_call: TRBV6-5; d_call: -; clone_size: -; cdr3_nt: TGTGCCAGCAGTAAGGTCGTCGGGGGGACTGAAGCTTTCTTT; cdr3_aa: CASSKVVGGTEAFF
j_call: TRBJ1-6; v_call: TRBV2; d_call: -; clone_size: -; cdr3_nt: TGTGCCAGCAGTGATAACACACCTGGCGGTCAGGGTTATAATTCACCCCTCCACTTT; cdr3_aa: CASSDNTPGGQGYNSPLHF
j_call: TRBJ1-2; v_call: TRBV4-2; d_call: -; clone_size: -; cdr3_nt: TGTGCCAGCAGCCAAGATTTGGCATATGGCTACACCTTC; cdr3_aa: CASSQDLAYGYTF
j_call: TRBJ1-2; v_call: TRBV9; d_call: -; clone_size: once; cdr3_nt: TGTGCCAGCAGCGTAGTGGCAGGGAAGGGTGGCTACACCTTC; cdr3_aa: CASSVVAGKGGYTF
j_call: TRBJ1-6; v_call: TRBV5-1; d_call: TRBD1; clone_size: -; cdr3_nt: TGCGCCAGCAGCTTGACCCTTGACAGGGACGTTTCACCCCTCCACTTT; cdr3_aa: CASSLTLDRDVSPLHF
j_call: TRBJ2-1; v_call: TRBV4-1; d_call: TRBD2; clone_size: -; cdr3_nt: TGCGCCAGCAGCCAAGGATTGCGGGGGAGTAGTGAGCAGTTCTTC; cdr3_aa: CASSQGLRGSSEQFF
j_call: TRBJ2-5; v_call: TRBV5-5; d_call: TRBD2; clone_size: -; cdr3_nt: TGTGCCAGCAGCCCCCCTGGAGCGGGGCCCCAAGAGACCCAGTACTTC; cdr3_aa: CASSPPGAGPQETQYF
j_call: TRBJ1-6; v_call: TRBV21-1; d_call: -; clone_size: -; cdr3_nt: TGTGCCAGCAGCAAAGTTCGCGAAATACCCCTCCACTTT; cdr3_aa: CASSKVREIPLHF
j_call: TRBJ1-6; v_call: TRBV3-1/TRBV3-2; d_call: -; clone_size: -; cdr3_nt: TGTGCCAGCAGCCACTGGGGAGGGCAGGGAGTAGGGTCCTATAATTCACCCCTCCACTTT; cdr3_aa: CASSHWGGQGVGSYNSPLHF
j_call: TRBJ1-2; v_call: TRBV7-9; d_call: -; clone_size: -; cdr3_nt: TGTGCCAGCAGCTTCCAGGGTCCCTATGGCTACACCTTC; cdr3_aa: CASSFQGPYGYTF
j_call: TRBJ1-4; v_call: TRBV5-1; d_call: -; clone_size: once; cdr3_nt: TGCGCCAGCAGCTTGTTGCGCGGCCCCGACAGGAATGAAAAACTGTTTTTT; cdr3_aa: CASSLLRGPDRNEKLFF